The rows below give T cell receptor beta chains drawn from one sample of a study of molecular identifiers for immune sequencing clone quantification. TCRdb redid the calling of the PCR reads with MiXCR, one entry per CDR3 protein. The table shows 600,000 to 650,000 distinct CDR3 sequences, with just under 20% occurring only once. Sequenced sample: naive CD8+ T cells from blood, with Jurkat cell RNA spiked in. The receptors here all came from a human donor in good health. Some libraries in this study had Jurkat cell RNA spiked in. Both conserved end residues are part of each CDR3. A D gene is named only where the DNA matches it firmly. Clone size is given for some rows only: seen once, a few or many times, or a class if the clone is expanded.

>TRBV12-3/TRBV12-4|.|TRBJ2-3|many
TGTGCCAGCAGCTTGGCGGGACCCACAGATACGCAGTATTTT
CASSLAGPTDTQYF
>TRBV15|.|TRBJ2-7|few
TGTGCCACCAGCGAGTCTATCCTCTACGAGCAGTACTTC
CATSESILYEQYF
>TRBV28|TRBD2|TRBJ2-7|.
TGTGCCAGCAGTTACGGAGGACTAGCGGGATATTACGAGCAGTACTTC
CASSYGGLAGYYEQYF
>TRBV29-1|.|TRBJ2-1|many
TGCAGCGTTGAAGATGGGGGACGGCCTTACAATGAGCAGTTCTTC
CSVEDGGRPYNEQFF
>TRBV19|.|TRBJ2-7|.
TGTGCCAGTAGTACCGGGGCAGGGTTCGCCTACGAGCAGTACTTC
CASSTGAGFAYEQYF
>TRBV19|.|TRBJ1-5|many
TGTGCCAGTAGTAGGGTGGGGTTACGGCAGCCCCAGCATTTT
CASSRVGLRQPQHF
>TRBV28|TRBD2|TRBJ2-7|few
TGTGCCAGCAGCCCCCGTGGTAGCGGGACCCCCTACGAGCAGTACTTC
CASSPRGSGTPYEQYF
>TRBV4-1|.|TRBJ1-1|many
TGCGCCAGCAGCCAGGCTACAGGGCTTAGCACTGAAGCTTTCTTT
CASSQATGLSTEAFF
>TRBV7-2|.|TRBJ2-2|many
TGTGCCAGCAGCTTAGGAAGTGGCACCGGGGAGCTGTTTTTT
CASSLGSGTGELFF
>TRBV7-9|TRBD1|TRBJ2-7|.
TGTGCCAGCAGCTACTCCCCGGGACAGGGTTCCTACGAGCAGTACTTC
CASSYSPGQGSYEQYF
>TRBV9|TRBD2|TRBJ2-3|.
TGTGCCAGCAGCGTAGAGGGCGGGGGGGGGCCAGATACGCAGTATTTT
CASSVEGGGGPDTQYF
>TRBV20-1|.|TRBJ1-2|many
TGCAGTGCTAGACCCATAGACAGCCACTATGGCTACACCTTC
CSARPIDSHYGYTF
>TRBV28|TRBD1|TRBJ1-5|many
TGTGCCAGCAGTTCGTACCGGGACAGGGTATATGAGCCCCAGCATTTT
CASSSYRDRVYEPQHF
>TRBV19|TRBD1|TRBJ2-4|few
TGTGCCAGTAACGACAGGGGGTACATTCAGTACTTC
CASNDRGYIQYF
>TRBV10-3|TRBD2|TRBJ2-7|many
TGTGCCATCAGTGAGTCATCGGGGGGACACGAGCAGTACTTC
CAISESSGGHEQYF
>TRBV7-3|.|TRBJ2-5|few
TGTGCCAGCAGCTTAGCCAGCAAAGAGACCCAGTACTTC
CASSLASKETQYF
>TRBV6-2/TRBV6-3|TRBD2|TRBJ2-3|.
TGTGCCGGCAGTTACTCCGCGGGGGTGGCAGATACGCAGTATTTT
CAGSYSAGVADTQYF
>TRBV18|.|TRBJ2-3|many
TGTGCCAGCTCTCCGACCAGTATTCCAGGGGGCACAGATACGCAGTATTTT
CASSPTSIPGGTDTQYF
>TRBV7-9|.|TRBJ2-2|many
TGTGCCAGCAGCCTAAACAAGAACACCGGGGAGCTGTTTTTT
CASSLNKNTGELFF
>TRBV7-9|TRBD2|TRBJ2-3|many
TGTGCCAGCAGCCCGATAGCGGGGTGGCAGTATTTT
CASSPIAGWQYF
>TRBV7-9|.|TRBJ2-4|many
TGTGCCAGCAGCTTAGTGGAGGGGCAAGCCAAAAACATTCAGTACTTC
CASSLVEGQAKNIQYF
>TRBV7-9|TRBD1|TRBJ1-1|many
TGTGCCACTTCGACAGGGTTTGCCACTGAAGCTTTCTTT
CATSTGFATEAFF
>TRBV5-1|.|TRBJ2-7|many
TGCGCCAGCAGCTTGGAGGGGTCGGATTACGAGCAGTACTTC
CASSLEGSDYEQYF
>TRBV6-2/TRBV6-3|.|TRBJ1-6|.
TGTGCCAGCAGTTACTATGGGGTCTCCGGTTCACCCCTCCACTTT
CASSYYGVSGSPLHF
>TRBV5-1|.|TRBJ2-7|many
TGCGCCAGCAGCTTGAAGGACAGACCTACCTACGAGCAGTACTTC
CASSLKDRPTYEQYF
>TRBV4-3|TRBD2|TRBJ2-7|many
TGCGCCAGCAGCCAAGATTGGGCGGGGGGCTACGAGCAGTACTTC
CASSQDWAGGYEQYF
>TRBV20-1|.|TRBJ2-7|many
TGCAGTGCTAGACCCCGGGGTGGGGGTTCCTACGAGCAGTACTTC
CSARPRGGGSYEQYF
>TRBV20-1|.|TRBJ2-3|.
TGCAGTGCTAGAGCGAGATTGGGATACACAGATCAGTATTTT
CSARARLGYTDQYF
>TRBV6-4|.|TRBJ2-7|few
TGTGCCGGAAGGACCCTCTACGAGCAGTACTTC
CAGRTLYEQYF
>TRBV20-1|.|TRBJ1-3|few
TGCAGCGCTCCTCACAGGGGAAACACCATATATTTT
CSAPHRGNTIYF
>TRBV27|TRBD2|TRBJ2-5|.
TGTGCCAGCAGTGGAGCGGGGACCCCCCGGGAGACCCAGTACTTC
CASSGAGTPRETQYF
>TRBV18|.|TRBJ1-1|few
TGTGCCAGCTCACCAGCGGGCGGGGACATCGGTAACACTGAAGCTTTCTTT
CASSPAGGDIGNTEAFF
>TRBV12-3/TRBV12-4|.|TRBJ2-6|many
TGTGCCAGCAAGCCGGCCTCTGGGGCCAACGTCCTGACTTTC
CASKPASGANVLTF